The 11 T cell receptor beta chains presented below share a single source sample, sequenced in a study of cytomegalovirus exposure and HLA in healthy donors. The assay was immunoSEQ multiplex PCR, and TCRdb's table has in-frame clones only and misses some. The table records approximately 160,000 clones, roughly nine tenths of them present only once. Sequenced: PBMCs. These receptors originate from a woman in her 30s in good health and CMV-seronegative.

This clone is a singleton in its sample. The CDR3 nucleotides are TGTGCCAGCAGCCAAGGGCACGGGGCGAACATTCAGTACTTC. It yields the protein CASSQGHGANIQYF. The gene calls are TRBV4-2 and TRBJ2-4, with D possibly being TRBD1 or TRBD2 (5 bases each). V lost 1 base and J 7 bases, leaving 11 bases between the germline ends. The CDR3 contains 14 residues. CDR1 is LGHNA, CDR2 YNFKEQ, per germline.

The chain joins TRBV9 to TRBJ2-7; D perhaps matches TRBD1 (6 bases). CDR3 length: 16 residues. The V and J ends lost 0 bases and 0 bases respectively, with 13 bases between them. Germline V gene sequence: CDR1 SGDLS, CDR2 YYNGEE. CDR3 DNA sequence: TGTGCCAGCAGCGTAGCCCCAACAGGGAGCTCCTACGAGCAGTACTTC. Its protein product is CASSVAPTGSSYEQYF.

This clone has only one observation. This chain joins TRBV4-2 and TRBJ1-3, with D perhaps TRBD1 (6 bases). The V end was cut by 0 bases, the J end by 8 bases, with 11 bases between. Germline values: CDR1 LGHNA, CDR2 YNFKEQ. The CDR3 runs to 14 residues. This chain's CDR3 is CASSQERGSHTIYF. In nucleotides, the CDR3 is TGTGCCAGCAGCCAAGAAAGGGGGAGTCACACCATATATTTT.

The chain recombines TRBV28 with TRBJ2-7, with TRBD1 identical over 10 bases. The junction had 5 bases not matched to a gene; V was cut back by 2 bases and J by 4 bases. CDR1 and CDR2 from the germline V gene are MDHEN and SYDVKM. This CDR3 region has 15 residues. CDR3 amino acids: CASSLRDRGGYEQYF. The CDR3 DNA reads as TGTGCCAGCAGTTTAAGGGACAGGGGAGGTTACGAGCAGTACTTC.

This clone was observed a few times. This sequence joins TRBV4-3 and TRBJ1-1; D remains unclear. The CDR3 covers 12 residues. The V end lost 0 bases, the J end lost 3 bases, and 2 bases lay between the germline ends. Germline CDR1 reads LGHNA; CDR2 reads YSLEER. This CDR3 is CASSQDYTEAFF. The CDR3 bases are TGCGCCAGCAGCCAAGATTACACTGAAGCTTTCTTT.

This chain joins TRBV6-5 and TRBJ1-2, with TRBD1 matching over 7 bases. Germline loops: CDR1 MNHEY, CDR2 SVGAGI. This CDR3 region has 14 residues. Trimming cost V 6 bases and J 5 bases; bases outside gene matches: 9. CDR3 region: CASSSGTEVYGYTF. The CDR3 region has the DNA TGTGCCAGCAGCTCCGGGACAGAAGTTTATGGCTACACCTTC.

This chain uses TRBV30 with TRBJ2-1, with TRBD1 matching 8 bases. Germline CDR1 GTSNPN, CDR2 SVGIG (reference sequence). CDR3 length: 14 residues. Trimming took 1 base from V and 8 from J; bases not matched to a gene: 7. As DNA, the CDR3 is TGTGCCTGGAGTGCCGTCAGGGGGCCCGATGAGCAGTTCTTC. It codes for CAWSAVRGPDEQFF. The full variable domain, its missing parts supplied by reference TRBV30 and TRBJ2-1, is SQTIHQWPATLVQPVGSPLSLECTVEGTSNPNLYWYRQAAGRGLQLLFYSVGIGQISSEVPQNLSASRPQDRQFILSSKKLLLSDSGFYLCAWSAVRGPDEQFFGPGTRLTVL.

The DNA for the CDR3 is TGCGCCAGCAGCTATTTAGGGACAGGGGGCCTTAGCTCCTATGGCTACACCTTC. Protein sequence: CASSYLGTGGLSSYGYTF. The chain combines TRBV5-1 with TRBJ1-2; 12 bases fit TRBD1. V shed 3 bases, J shed 4 bases, and the junction held 13 bases outside the gene matches. In germline, CDR1 is SGHRS, CDR2 YFSETQ. The CDR3 is 18 amino acids.

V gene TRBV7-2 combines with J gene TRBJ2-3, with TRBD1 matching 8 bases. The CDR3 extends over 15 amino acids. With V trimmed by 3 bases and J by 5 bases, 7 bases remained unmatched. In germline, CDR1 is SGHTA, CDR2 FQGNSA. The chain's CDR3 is CASSFGQGAGDTQYF. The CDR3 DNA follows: TGTGCCAGCAGCTTCGGACAGGGAGCGGGAGATACGCAGTATTTT.

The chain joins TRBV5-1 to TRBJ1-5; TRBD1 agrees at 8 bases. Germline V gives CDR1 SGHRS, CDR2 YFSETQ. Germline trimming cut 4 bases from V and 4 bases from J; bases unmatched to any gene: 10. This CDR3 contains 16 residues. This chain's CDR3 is CASSPGGGSHNQPQHF. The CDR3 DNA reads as TGCGCCAGCAGCCCAGGGGGCGGCAGCCATAATCAGCCCCAGCATTTT.

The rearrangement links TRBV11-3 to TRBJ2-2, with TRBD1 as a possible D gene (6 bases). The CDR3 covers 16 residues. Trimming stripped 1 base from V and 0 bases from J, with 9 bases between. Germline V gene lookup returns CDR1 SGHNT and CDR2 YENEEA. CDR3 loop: CASSLVSGANTGELFF. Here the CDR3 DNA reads TGTGCCAGCAGCTTAGTGTCAGGGGCGAACACCGGGGAGCTGTTTTTT.